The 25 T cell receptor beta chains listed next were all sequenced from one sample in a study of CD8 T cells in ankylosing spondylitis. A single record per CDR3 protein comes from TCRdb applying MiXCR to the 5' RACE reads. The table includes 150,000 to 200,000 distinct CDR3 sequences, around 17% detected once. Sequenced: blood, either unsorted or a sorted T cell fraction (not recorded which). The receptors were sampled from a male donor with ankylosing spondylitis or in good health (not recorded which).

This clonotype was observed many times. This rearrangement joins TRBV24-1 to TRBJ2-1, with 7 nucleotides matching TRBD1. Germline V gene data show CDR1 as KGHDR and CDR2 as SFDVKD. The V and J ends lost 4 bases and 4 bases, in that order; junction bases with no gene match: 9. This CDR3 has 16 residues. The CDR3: CATSDLTGTNYNEQFF. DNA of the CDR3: TGTGCCACCAGTGACCTGACAGGGACGAATTACAATGAGCAGTTCTTC.

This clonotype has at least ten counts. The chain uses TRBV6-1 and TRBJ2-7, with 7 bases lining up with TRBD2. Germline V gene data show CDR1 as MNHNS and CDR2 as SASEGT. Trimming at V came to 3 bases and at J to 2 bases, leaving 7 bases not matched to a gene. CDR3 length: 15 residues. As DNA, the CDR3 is TGTGCCAGCAGTGATAGAGCGGGAACCCCCTACGAGCAGTACTTC. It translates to CASSDRAGTPYEQYF.

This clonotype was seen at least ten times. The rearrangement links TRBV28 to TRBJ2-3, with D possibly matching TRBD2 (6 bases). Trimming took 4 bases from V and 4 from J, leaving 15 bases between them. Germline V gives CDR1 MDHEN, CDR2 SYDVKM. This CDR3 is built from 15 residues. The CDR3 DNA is TGTGCCAGCAGTTGGGTCTCCGGAGGGGCAGATACGCAGTATTTT. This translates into CASSWVSGGADTQYF.

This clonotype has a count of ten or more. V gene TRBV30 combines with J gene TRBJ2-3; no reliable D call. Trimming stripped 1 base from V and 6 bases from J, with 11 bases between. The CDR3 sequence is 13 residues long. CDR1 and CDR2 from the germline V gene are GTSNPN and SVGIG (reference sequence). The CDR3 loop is CAWSAIMADTQYF. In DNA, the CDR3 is TGTGCCTGGAGTGCTATCATGGCGGATACGCAGTATTTT. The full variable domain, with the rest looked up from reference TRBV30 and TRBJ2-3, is SQTIHQWPATLVQPVGSPLSLECTVEGTSNPNLYWYRQAAGRGLQLLFYSVGIGQISSEVPQNLSASRPQDRQFILSSKKLLLSDSGFYLCAWSAIMADTQYFGPGTRLTVL.

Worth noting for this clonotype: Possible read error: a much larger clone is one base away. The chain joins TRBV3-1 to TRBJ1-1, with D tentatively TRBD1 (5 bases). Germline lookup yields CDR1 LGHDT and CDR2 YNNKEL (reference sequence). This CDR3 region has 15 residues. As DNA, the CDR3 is TGTGTCAGCAGCCACAGGCTGGTAAGGAAACCTGAAGCTTTCTTT. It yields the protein CVSSHRLVRKPEAFF.

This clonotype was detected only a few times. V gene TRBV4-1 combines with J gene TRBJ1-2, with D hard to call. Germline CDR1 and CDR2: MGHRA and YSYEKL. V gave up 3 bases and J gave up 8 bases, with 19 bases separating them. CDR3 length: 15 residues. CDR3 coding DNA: TGCGCCAGCAGCCACCAAGCCGGGTTCCTCGGGGGCTACACCTTC. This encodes CASSHQAGFLGGYTF.

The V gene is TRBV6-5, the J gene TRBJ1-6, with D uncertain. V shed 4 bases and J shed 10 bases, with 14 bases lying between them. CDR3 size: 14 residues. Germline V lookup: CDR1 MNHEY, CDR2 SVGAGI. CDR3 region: CASSWVLYRSPLHF. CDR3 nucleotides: TGTGCCAGCAGTTGGGTCCTGTACCGATCACCCCTCCACTTT.

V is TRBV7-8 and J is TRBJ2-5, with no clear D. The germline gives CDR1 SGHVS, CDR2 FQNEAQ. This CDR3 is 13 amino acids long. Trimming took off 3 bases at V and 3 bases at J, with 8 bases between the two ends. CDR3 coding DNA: TGTGCCAGCAGCTTGAATGGAAAAGAGACCCAGTACTTC. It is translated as CASSLNGKETQYF.

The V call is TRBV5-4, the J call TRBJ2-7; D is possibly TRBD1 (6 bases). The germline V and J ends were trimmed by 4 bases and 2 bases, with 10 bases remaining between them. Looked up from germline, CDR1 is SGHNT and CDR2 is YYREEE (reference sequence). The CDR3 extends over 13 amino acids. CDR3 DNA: TGTGCCAGCAGCCAGGACAGAGCCTACGAGCAGTACTTC. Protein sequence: CASSQDRAYEQYF. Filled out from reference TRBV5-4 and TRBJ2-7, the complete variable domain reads ETGVTQSPTHLIKTRGQQVTLRCSSQSGHNTVSWYQQALGQGPQFIFQYYREEENGRGNFPPRFSGLQFPNYSSELNVNALELDDSALYLCASSQDRAYEQYFGPGTRLTVT.

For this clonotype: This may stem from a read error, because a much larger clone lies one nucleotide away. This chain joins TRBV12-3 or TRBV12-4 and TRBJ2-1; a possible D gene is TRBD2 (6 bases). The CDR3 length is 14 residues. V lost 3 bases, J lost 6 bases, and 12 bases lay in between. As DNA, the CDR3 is TGTGCCAGCAGTTTCCCGGCCGGGGGCAATGAGCAGTTCTTC. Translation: CASSFPAGGNEQFF.

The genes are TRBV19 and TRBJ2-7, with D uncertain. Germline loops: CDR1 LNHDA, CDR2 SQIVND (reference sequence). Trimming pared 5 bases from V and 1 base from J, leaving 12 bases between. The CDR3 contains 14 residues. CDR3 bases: TGTGCCAGTAGTCATTACGGTTGGTCCTACGAGCAGTACTTC. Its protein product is CASSHYGWSYEQYF. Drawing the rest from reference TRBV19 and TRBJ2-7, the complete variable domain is DGGITQSPKYLFRKEGQNVTLSCEQNLNHDAMYWYRQDPGQGLRLIYYSQIVNDFQKGDIAEGYSVSREKKESFPLTVTSAQKNPTAFYLCASSHYGWSYEQYFGPGTRLTVT.

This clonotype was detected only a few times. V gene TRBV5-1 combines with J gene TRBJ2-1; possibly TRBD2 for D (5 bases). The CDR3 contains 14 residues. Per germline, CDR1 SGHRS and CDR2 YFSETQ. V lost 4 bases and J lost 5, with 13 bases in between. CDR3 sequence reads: CASSDQRRNNEQFF. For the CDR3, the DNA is TGCGCCAGCAGCGACCAGCGGAGAAACAATGAGCAGTTCTTC.

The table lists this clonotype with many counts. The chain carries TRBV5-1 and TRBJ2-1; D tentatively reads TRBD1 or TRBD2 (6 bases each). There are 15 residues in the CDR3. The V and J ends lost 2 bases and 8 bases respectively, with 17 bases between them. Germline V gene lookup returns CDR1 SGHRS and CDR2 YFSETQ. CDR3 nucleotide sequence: TGCGCCAGCAGCTTTGAGATCTCAGGGGAGGATGAGCAGTTCTTC. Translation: CASSFEISGEDEQFF.

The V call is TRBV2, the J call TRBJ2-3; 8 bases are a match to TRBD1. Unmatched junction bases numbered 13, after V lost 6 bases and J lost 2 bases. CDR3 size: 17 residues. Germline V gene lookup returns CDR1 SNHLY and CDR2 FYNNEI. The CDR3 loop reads CASSGTQGAPTTDTQYF. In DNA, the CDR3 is TGTGCCAGCAGCGGAACTCAGGGGGCCCCTACCACAGATACGCAGTATTTT.

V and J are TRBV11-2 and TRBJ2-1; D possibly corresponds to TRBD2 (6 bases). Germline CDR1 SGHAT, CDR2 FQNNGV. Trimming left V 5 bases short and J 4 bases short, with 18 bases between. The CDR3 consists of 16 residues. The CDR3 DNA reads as TGTGCCAGCAGCCTCTCCGGGGGACGGACTTACAATGAGCAGTTCTTC. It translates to CASSLSGGRTYNEQFF.

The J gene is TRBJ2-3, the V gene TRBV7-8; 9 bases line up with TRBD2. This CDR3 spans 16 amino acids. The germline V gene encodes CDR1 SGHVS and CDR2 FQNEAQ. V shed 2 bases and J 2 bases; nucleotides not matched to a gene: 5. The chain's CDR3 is CASSLRPSGTTDTQYF. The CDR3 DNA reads TGTGCCAGCAGCTTAAGACCTAGCGGGACCACAGATACGCAGTATTTT. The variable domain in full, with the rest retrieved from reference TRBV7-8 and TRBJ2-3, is GAGVSQSPRYKVAKRGQDVALRCDPISGHVSLFWYQQALGQGPEFLTYFQNEAQLDKSGLPSDRFFAERPEGSVSTLKIQRTQQEDSAVYLCASSLRPSGTTDTQYFGPGTRLTVL.

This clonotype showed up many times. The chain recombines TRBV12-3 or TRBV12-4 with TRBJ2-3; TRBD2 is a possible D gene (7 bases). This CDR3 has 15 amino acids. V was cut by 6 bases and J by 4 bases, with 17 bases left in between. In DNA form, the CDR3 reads TGTGCCAGCAGGCTAGCGGAGGGGGGCCCAGATACGCAGTATTTT. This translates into CASRLAEGGPDTQYF.

In DNA form, the CDR3 reads TGTGCCAGCAGTATCCAGGCCCAAGAGACCCAGTACTTC. Translated, it gives CASSIQAQETQYF. The V call is TRBV6-1, the J call TRBJ2-5; D gene uncertain. The CDR3 has 13 residues. The V gene's germline CDR1 is MNHNS and CDR2 SASEGT. Trimming removed 5 bases at V and 1 base at J, with 8 bases between.

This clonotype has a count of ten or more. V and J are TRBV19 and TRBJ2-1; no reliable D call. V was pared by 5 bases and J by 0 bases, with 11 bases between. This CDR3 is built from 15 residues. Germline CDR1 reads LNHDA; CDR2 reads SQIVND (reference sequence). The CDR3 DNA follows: TGTGCCAGTAGTCTCGAGCCTAGCTCCTACAATGAGCAGTTCTTC. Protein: CASSLEPSSYNEQFF.

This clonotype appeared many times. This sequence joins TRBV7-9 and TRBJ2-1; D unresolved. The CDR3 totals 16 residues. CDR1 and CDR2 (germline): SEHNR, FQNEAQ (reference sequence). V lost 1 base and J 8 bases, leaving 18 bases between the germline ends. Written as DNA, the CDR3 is TGTGCCAGCAGCTTAGAGTGGCAGAGGTTGGGCTATGAGCAGTTCTTC. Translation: CASSLEWQRLGYEQFF.

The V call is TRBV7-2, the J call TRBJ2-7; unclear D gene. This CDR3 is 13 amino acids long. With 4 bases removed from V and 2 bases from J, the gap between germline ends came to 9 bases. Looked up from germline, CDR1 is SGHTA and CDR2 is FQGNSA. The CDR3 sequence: CASSSYLAYEQYF. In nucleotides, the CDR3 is TGTGCCAGCAGCTCGTACTTGGCCTACGAGCAGTACTTC.

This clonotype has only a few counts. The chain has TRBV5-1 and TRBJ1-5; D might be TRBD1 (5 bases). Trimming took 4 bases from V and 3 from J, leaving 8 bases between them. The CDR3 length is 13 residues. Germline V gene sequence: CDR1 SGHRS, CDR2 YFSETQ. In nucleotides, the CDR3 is TGCGCCAGCAGCCAGACAGTCAATCAGCCCCAGCATTTT. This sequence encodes CASSQTVNQPQHF.

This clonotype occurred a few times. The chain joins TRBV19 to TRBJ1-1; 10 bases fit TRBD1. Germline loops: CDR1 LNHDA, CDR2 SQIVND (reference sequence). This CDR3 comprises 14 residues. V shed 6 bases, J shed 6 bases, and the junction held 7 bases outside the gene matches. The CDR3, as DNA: TGTGCCAGTAGGGGCCGACAGGGGGCCGCTGAAGCTTTCTTT. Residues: CASRGRQGAAEAFF.

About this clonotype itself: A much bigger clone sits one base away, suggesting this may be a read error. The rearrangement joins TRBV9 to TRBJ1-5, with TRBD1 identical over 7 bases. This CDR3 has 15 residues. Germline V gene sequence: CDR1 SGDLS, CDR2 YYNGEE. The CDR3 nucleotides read TGTGTCAGCAGCGTAGGAACAGGGGATCATCAGCCCCAGCATTTT. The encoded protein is CVSSVGTGDHQPQHF.

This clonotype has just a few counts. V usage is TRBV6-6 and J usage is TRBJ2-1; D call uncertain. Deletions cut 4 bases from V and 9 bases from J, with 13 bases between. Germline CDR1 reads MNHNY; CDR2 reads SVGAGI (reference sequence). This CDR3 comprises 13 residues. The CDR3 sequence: CASSSATVGEQFF. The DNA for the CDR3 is TGTGCCAGCAGTTCGGCCACGGTTGGTGAGCAGTTCTTC.